This T cell receptor beta chain derives from a study of PD-1 blockade in classical Hodgkin lymphoma. After autologous stem cell transplantation all patients relapsed, and prior brentuximab vedotin exposure differed between cohorts. Libraries were prepared by immunoSEQ multiplex PCR; TCRdb keeps only in-frame clonotypes and omits some of them. The table shows approximately 90,000 clones, with 92% occurring only once. Trimming cost V 4 bases and J 6 bases, with 19 bases left between them. CDR3 length: 17 residues. Germline CDR1 is SNHLY and CDR2 is FYNNEI. The receptor's source is a human donor with classical Hodgkin lymphoma. The source material was peripheral blood mononuclear cells (PBMCs), sampled before the second cycle of nivolumab. V usage is TRBV2 and J usage is TRBJ1-6, with D possibly TRBD1 on 5 matching bases. CDR3 in amino acids: CASSATLGRGPNSPLHF. In DNA form, the CDR3 reads TGTGCCAGCAGTGCTACACTCGGACGGGGCCCTAATTCACCCCTCCACTTT.